The sequence of this T cell receptor (beta chain) was determined in a study of blood T cell repertoires in COVID-19. Source study methods: Estimation of nucleated cell counts was performed using reference gene primer amplification. Libraries were prepared by immunoSEQ multiplex PCR; TCRdb keeps only in-frame clonotypes and omits some of them. That table is the source of V, J and clone size, and D and trimming were worked out from the DNA. Found here are about 84,000 clones, 83% of them singletons; the top ten hold around 39%. The V end was cut by 0 bases, the J end by 0 bases, with 9 bases between. Germline V lookup: CDR1 SGDLS, CDR2 YYNGEE. This CDR3 contains 15 residues.

This TCR came from a man older than 75 with active or convalescent COVID-19. Sequenced input: peripheral blood. This chain joins TRBV9 and TRBJ1-1; D uncertain. The CDR3 bases are TGTGCCAGCAGCGTAGATAGCGGCATGAACACTGAAGCTTTCTTT. Translation: CASSVDSGMNTEAFF.